This TCR beta chain was observed in a study of CD8+ T cells in alopecia areata. Germline-derived CDR1 and CDR2 are SQVTM and ANQGSEA. V was clipped by 0 bases and J by 5 bases, with 7 bases between them. The CDR3 consists of 12 residues. The treatment denotes: oral pan-JAK inhibitor, 5-10 mg twice daily. Sorted populations comprised CD4+ and CD8+ T cells obtained from PBMCs. Extraction and reverse transcription of RNA yielded cDNA as the sequencing template. Produced via immunoSEQ multiplex PCR; TCRdb's table is partial and in-frame only. The sample consists of 150,000 to 250,000 clones, approximately 56% of them appearing once.

The sequences come from CD4+ T cells sorted from blood, collected at week 4, from a patient treated with tofacitinib. The sequence came from a human donor with alopecia areata. V gene TRBV29-1 combines with J gene TRBJ1-1; D is ambiguous. The CDR3 coding sequence is TGCAGCGTTGAAGAGTCGGGGACTGAAGCTTTCTTT. This sequence encodes CSVEESGTEAFF.